This T cell receptor beta chain was recovered during a study of OX40 agonist ivuxolimab in advanced cancers. Clones were sequenced by immunoSEQ multiplex PCR, and TCRdb holds only the in-frame ones, with some missing. The sample has 55,000 to 65,000 clones; about 82% are singletons. This CDR3 comprises 13 residues. Germline V gives CDR1 SGHAT, CDR2 FQDESV (reference sequence). V lost 5 bases to trimming and J lost 4 bases, with 11 bases between them. In its sample, this clone was seen a few times. Source: CD4+ or CD8+ T cells sorted from blood, taken in a trial of the OX40 agonist ivuxolimab. The clonotype comes from an adult with an advanced solid tumor such as melanoma, head and neck, liver or kidney cancer. The V gene is TRBV11-1, the J gene TRBJ1-1, with D possibly TRBD1 on 6 matching bases. The CDR3 DNA is TGTGCCAGCAGCCGACTACAGGGCACTGAAGCTTTCTTT. Translation gives CASSRLQGTEAFF.